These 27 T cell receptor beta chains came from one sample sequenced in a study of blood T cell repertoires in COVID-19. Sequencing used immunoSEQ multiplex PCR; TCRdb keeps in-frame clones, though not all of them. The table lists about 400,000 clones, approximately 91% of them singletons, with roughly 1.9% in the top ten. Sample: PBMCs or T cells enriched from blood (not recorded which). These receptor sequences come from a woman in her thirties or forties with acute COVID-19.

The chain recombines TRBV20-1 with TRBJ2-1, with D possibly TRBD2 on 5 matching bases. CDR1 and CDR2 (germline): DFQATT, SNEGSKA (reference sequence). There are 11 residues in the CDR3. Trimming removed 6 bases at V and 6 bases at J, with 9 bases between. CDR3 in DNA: TGCAGTGCAAGACTACTCAATGAGCAGTTCTTC. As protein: CSARLLNEQFF.

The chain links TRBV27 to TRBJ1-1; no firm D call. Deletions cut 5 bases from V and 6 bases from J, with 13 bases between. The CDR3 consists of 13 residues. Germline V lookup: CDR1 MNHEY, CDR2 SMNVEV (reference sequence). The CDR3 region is CASSAVPFAEAFF. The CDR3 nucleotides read TGTGCCAGCAGTGCAGTCCCTTTCGCTGAAGCTTTCTTT.

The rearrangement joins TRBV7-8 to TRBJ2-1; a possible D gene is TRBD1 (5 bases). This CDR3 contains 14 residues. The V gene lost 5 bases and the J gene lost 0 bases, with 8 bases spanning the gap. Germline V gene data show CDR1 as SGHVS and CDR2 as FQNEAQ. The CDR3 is CASSRQGSYNEQFF. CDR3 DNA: TGTGCCAGCAGCCGTCAGGGCTCCTACAATGAGCAGTTCTTC.

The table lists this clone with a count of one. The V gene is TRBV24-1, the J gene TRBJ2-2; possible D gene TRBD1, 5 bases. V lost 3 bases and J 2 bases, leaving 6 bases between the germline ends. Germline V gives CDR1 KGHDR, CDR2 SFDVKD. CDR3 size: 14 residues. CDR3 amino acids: CATSDTGNTGELFF. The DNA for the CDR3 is TGTGCCACCAGTGATACAGGCAACACCGGGGAGCTGTTTTTT.

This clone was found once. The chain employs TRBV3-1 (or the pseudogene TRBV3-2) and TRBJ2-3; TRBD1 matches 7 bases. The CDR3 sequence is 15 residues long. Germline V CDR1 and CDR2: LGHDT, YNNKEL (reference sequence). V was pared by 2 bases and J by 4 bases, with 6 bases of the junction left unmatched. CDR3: CASSQRGPGADTQYF. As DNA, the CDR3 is TGTGCCAGCAGCCAAAGGGGGCCTGGAGCAGATACGCAGTATTTT.

CDR3: CASSFGLVSGNTIYF. The CDR3 DNA follows: TGTGCCAGTAGTTTTGGACTTGTATCTGGAAACACCATATATTTT. The chain combines TRBV19 with TRBJ1-3; D remains ambiguous. The CDR3 covers 15 residues. Trimming cost V 5 bases and J 1 base, with 12 bases left between them. Germline CDR1 LNHDA, CDR2 SQIVND (reference sequence).

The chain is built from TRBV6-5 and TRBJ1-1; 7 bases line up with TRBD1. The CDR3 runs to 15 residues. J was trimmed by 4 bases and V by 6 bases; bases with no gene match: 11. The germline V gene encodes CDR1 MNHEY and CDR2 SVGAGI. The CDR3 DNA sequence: TGTGCCAGCAGAGTAGGGGGCGCCGGTAGCACTGAAGCTTTCTTT. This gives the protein CASRVGGAGSTEAFF.

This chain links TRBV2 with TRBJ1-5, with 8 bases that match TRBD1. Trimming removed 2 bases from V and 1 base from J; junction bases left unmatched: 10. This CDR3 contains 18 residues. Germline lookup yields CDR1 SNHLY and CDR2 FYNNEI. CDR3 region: CASSESGQAYWSNQPQHF. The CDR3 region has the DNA TGTGCCAGCAGTGAATCGGGACAGGCCTATTGGAGCAATCAGCCCCAGCATTTT.

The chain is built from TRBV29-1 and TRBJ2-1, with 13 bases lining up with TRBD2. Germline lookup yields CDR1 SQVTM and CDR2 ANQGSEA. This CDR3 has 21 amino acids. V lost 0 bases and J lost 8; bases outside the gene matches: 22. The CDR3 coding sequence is TGCAGCGTTGAAGACCACTACACACTAGCGGGGGGGGCCAAGCAGGGCGATGAGCAGTTCTTC. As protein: CSVEDHYTLAGGAKQGDEQFF.

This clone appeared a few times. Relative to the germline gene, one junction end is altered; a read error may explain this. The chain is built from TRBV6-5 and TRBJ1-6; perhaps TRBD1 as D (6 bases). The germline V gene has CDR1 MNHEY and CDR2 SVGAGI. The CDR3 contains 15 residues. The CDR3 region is CASSDSGEVGSPLHF. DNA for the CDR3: TGTGCCAGCAGTGACTCAGGGGAGGTGGGTTCACCCCTCCACTTT.

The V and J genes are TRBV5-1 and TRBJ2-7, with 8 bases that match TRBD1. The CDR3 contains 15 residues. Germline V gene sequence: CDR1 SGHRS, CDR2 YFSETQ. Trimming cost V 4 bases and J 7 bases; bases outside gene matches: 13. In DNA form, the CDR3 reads TGCGCCAGCAGCAATCGGACAGGGACCTACTGGGAGCAGTACTTC. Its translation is CASSNRTGTYWEQYF.

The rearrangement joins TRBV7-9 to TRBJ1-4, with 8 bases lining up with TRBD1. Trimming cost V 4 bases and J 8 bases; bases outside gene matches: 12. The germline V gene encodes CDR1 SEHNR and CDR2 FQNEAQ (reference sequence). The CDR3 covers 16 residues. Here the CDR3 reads CASSSTHKTGVEKLFF. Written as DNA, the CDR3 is TGTGCCAGCAGCTCGACGCACAAGACAGGGGTCGAAAAACTGTTTTTT.

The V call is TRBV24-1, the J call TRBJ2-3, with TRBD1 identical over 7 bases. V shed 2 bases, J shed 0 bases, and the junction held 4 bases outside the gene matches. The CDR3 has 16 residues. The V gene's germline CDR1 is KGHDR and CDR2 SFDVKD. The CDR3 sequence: CATSDSDRSSTDTQYF. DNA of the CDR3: TGTGCCACCAGTGATTCGGACAGGAGTAGCACAGATACGCAGTATTTT.

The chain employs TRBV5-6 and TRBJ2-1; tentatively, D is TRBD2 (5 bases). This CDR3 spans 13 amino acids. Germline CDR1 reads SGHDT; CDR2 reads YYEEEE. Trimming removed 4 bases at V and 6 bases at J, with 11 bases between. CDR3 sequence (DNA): TGTGCCAGCAGCCAAGACACTAGCAATGAGCAGTTCTTC. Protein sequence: CASSQDTSNEQFF.

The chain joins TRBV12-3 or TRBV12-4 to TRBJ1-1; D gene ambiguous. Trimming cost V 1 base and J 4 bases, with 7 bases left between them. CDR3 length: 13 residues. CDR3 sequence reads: CASSLGAGTEAFF. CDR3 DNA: TGTGCCAGCAGTTTAGGGGCGGGCACTGAAGCTTTCTTT.

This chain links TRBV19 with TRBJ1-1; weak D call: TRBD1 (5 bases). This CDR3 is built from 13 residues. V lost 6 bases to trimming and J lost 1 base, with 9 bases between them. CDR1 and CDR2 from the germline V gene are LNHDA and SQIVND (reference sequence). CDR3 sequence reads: CASRTTANTEAFF. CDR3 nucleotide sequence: TGTGCCAGTAGAACGACAGCGAACACTGAAGCTTTCTTT.

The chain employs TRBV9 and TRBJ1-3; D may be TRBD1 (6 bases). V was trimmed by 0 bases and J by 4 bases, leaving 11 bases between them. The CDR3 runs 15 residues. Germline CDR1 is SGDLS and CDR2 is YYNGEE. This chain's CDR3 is CASSVAGGLGNTIYF. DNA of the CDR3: TGTGCCAGCAGCGTAGCGGGGGGGCTCGGAAACACCATATATTTT.

The CDR3 region is CATSRDRGSPEAFF. In DNA form, the CDR3 reads TGTGCCACCAGCAGAGATCGGGGGTCCCCCGAAGCTTTCTTT. The V gene is TRBV15, the J gene TRBJ1-1; perhaps TRBD1 as D (5 bases). CDR3 length: 14 amino acids. The germline V and J ends were trimmed by 0 bases and 8 bases, with 13 bases remaining between them. The V gene's germline CDR1 is LNHNV and CDR2 YYDKDF (reference sequence).

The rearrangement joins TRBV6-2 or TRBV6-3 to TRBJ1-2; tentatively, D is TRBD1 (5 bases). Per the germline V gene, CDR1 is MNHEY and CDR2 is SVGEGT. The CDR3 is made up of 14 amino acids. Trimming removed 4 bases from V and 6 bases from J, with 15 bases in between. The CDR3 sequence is CASSLSGGAHGYTF. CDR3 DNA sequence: TGTGCCAGCAGTTTAAGCGGAGGGGCTCATGGCTACACCTTC.

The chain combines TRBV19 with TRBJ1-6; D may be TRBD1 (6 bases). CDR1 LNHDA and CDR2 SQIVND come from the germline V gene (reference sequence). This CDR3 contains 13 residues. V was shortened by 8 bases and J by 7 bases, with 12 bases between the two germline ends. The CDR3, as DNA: TGTGCCAGTTCTACAGGGTGGAATTCACCCCTCCACTTT. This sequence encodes CASSTGWNSPLHF.

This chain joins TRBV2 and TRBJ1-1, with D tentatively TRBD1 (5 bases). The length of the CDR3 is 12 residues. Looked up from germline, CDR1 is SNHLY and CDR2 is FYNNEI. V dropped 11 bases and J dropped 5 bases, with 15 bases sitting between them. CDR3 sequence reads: CARGLGGTEAFF. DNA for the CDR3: TGTGCCCGAGGGCTGGGGGGGACTGAAGCTTTCTTT.

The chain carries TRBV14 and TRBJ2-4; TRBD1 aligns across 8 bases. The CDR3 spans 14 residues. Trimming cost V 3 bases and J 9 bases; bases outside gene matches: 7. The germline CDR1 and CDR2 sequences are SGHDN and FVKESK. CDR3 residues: CASSHLGQVGIQYF. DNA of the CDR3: TGTGCCAGCAGCCACTTGGGACAGGTGGGCATTCAGTACTTC.

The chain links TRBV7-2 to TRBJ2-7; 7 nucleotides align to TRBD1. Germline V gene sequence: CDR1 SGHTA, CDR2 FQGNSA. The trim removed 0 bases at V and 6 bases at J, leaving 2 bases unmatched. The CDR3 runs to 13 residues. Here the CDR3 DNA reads TGTGCCAGCAGCTTAGCGACAGGGTTCGAGCAGTACTTC. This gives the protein CASSLATGFEQYF. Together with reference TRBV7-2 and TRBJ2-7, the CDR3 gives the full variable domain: GAGVSQSPSNKVTEKGKDVELRCDPISGHTALYWYRQSLGQGLEFLIYFQGNSAPDKSGLPSDRFSAERTGGSVSTLTIQRTQQEDSAVYLCASSLATGFEQYFGPGTRLTVT.

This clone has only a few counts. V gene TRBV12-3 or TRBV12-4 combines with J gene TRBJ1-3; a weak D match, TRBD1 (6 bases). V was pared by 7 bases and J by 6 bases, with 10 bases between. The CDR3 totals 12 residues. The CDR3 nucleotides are TGTGCCAGCAACAGGGAAACAAACACCATATATTTT. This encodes CASNRETNTIYF.

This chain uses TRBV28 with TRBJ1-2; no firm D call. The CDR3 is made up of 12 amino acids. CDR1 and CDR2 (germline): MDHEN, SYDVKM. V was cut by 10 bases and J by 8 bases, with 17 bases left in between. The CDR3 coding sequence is TGTGCCACCTCGACTCCCCGGGAGGGCTACACCTTC. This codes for CATSTPREGYTF.

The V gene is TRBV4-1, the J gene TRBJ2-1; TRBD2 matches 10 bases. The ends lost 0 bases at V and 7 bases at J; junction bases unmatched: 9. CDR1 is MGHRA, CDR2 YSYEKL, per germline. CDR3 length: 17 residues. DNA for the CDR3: TGCGCCAGCAGCCAAGATCCAGCGGGGGGGCCGAGGAATGAGCAGTTCTTC. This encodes CASSQDPAGGPRNEQFF.

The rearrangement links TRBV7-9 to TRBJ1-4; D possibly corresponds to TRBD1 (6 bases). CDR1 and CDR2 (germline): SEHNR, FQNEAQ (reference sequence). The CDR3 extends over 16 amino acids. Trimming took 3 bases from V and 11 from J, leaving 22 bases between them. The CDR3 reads CASSFTTGHGTVKLFF. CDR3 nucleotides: TGTGCCAGCAGCTTTACTACAGGGCATGGTACCGTGAAACTGTTTTTT.